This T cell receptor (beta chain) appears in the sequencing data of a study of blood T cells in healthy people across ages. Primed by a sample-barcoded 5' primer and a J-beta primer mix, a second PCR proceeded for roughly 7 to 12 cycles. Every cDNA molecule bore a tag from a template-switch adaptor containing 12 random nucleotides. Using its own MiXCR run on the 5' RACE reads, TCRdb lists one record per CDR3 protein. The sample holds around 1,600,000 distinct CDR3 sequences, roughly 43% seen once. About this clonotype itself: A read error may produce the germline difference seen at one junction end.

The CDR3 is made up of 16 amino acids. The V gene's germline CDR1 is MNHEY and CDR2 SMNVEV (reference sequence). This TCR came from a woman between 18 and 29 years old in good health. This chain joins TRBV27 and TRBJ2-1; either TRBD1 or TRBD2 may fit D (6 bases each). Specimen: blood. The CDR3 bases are TGTGCCAGCAGTCTAAGGGGGGCCGACTGGTACAATGAGCGGTTCTTC. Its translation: CASSLRGADWYNERFF.